Sequencing of this T cell receptor (beta chain) was carried out in a study of T-cell reconstitution after alpha-beta-depleted transplantation in children. Findings and caveats of the study: The main origin of T-cell counts and diversity one year after transplant was newly produced T cells.

Preparation of the TCRbeta library involved a method that used unique molecular identifiers. From the PCR reads, TCRdb called clonotypes with MiXCR, one entry per CDR3 protein. The sample contains some 290,000 distinct CDR3 sequences, approximately 20% of which appear only once. Concerning this clonotype: Its antigen remains unknown.

The material sequenced was PBMCs, mostly from graft donor cells, taken 180 days after TCRalphabeta/CD19-depleted stem cell transplant. This sequence was found in a male patient younger than 18 who had a stem cell transplant for acute lymphoblastic leukemia, so the T cells may come from the graft donor.

CDR3 DNA: TGTGCCAGCAGCGTAGGAGGACAGGGGTCAAATGAAAAACTGTTTTTT. Its protein product is CASSVGGQGSNEKLFF. The genes are TRBV9 and TRBJ1-4; 9 nucleotides agree with TRBD1. Trimming removed 0 bases from V and 5 bases from J; junction bases left unmatched: 5. Germline assignment: CDR1 SGDLS and CDR2 YYNGEE. The CDR3 runs to 16 residues.